This T cell receptor beta chain originates from a study of T cells after yellow fever vaccination. From the 5' RACE reads, TCRdb called clonotypes with MiXCR, one entry per CDR3 protein. Here the sample spans 150,000 to 200,000 distinct CDR3 sequences, approximately 10% being singletons. Germline CDR1 reads SGHAT; CDR2 reads FQNNGV. The CDR3 runs 17 residues. V was clipped by 4 bases and J by 5 bases; unmatched bases: 14. Sequencing was performed on CD8+ T cells sorted from PBMCs, taken 15 days after the yellow fever booster vaccination. The TCR originated in a man younger than 35 who received the YFV17D yellow fever vaccine. The chain uses TRBV11-2 and TRBJ2-3; 8 bases agree with TRBD2. This CDR3 is CASSSPWERGMEDTQYF. CDR3 coding DNA: TGTGCCAGCAGCTCCCCGTGGGAGCGGGGGATGGAAGATACGCAGTATTTT.